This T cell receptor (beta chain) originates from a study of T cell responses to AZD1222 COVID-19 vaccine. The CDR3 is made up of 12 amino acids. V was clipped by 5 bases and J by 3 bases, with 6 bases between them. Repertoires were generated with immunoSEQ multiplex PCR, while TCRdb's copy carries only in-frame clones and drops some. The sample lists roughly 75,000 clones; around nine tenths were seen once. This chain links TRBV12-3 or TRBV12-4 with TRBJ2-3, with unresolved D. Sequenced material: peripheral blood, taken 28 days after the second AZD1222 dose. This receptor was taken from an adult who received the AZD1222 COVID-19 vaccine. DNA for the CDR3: TGTGCCAGCAGTCGTATGACAGATACGCAGTATTTT. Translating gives CASSRMTDTQYF.